Listed here are 10 T cell receptor beta chains from one sample, sequenced in a study of T cell responses to AZD1222 COVID-19 vaccine. Profiled with immunoSEQ multiplex PCR; TCRdb holds only in-frame clones, not every one. The data contain around 88,000 clones, 70% to 90% of them singletons. This sample comprised peripheral blood, obtained on day 0 of AZD1222 vaccination. These receptors were obtained from an adult in good health.

The chain joins TRBV7-6 to TRBJ2-5; no clear D. The V gene's germline CDR1 is SGHVS and CDR2 FNYEAQ. This CDR3 contains 11 residues. The V end was cut by 5 bases, the J end by 5 bases, with 6 bases between. The CDR3 sequence: CASSHGETQYF. In DNA, the CDR3 is TGTGCCAGCAGCCACGGTGAGACCCAGTACTTC.

The chain carries TRBV15 and TRBJ1-6; 7 bases line up with TRBD1. The CDR3 is 15 residues long. After removal of 2 bases from V and 6 bases from J, the junction contained 4 bases not matched to a gene. CDR1 is LNHNV, CDR2 YYDKDF, per germline (reference sequence). The CDR3 nucleotides are TGTGCCACCAGCAGATCGACAGGGTTTAATTCACCCCTCCACTTT. This translates into CATSRSTGFNSPLHF.

The chain is built from TRBV5-1 and TRBJ1-2; TRBD1 agrees at 7 bases. The ends lost 4 bases at V and 7 bases at J; junction bases unmatched: 10. Germline V gene sequence: CDR1 SGHRS, CDR2 YFSETQ. CDR3 length: 14 residues. CDR3 in amino acids: CASSGGTAIFGYTF. The CDR3 region has the DNA TGCGCCAGCAGCGGCGGGACAGCAATCTTTGGCTACACCTTC.

This chain joins TRBV28 and TRBJ2-7, with 7 bases fitting TRBD2. The germline V gene encodes CDR1 MDHEN and CDR2 SYDVKM. This CDR3 is 12 amino acids long. Trimming took 4 bases from V and 4 from J; bases not matched to a gene: 1. This chain's CDR3 is CASSSGGYEQYF. The CDR3 DNA reads as TGTGCCAGCAGTTCGGGAGGTTACGAGCAGTACTTC.

V usage is TRBV5-1 and J usage is TRBJ2-1, with 7 bases matching TRBD2. The V gene end was trimmed by 6 bases and the J gene end by 6 bases; junction bases not matched to a gene: 12. The CDR3 sequence is 15 residues long. Germline values: CDR1 SGHRS, CDR2 YFSETQ. The CDR3 region is CASTTLGRGGNEQFF. Written as DNA, the CDR3 is TGCGCCAGCACTACTTTGGGGAGGGGTGGCAATGAGCAGTTCTTC.

The chain links TRBV24-1 to TRBJ2-3; D is perhaps TRBD1 (6 bases). V was pared by 3 bases and J by 7 bases, with 10 bases between. There are 13 residues in the CDR3. The germline V gene has CDR1 KGHDR and CDR2 SFDVKD. CDR3 sequence: CATSDTGLNTQYF. The CDR3 DNA sequence: TGTGCCACCAGTGATACAGGGTTAAATACGCAGTATTTT.

The V and J genes are TRBV18 and TRBJ1-5; 7 nucleotides match TRBD1. CDR1 is KGHSH and CDR2 is LQKENI in the germline V gene. With 2 bases clipped from V and 4 bases from J, the junction kept 2 bases outside the gene matches. The CDR3 spans 14 residues. The CDR3, as DNA: TGTGCCAGCTCACCAACAGGGGCGAATCAGCCCCAGCATTTT. Translated: CASSPTGANQPQHF.

This chain joins TRBV24-1 and TRBJ2-3; tentatively, D is TRBD1 (6 bases). Germline CDR1 reads KGHDR; CDR2 reads SFDVKD. The V gene lost 7 bases and the J gene lost 0 bases, with 19 bases spanning the gap. The length of the CDR3 is 17 residues. DNA for the CDR3: TGTGCCACCAGCGATCGGACGACAGGCCCCAGCACAGATACGCAGTATTTT. It encodes CATSDRTTGPSTDTQYF.

This clone was picked up one time. The chain links TRBV3-1 (or the pseudogene TRBV3-2) to TRBJ2-5; 9 positions agree with TRBD2. Looked up from germline, CDR1 is LGHDT and CDR2 is YNNKEL (reference sequence). The CDR3 has 17 amino acids. Losses at the gene ends were 4 bases for V and 9 bases for J; bases not matched to a gene: 18. In DNA form, the CDR3 reads TGTGCCAGCAGCCTCGCGGACAGGCTAGCGCGCGGGAGGGCCCAGTACTTC. It translates to CASSLADRLARGRAQYF.

With regard to this clone: The germline gene is not matched at one end of the junction; a read error may be the cause. This chain uses TRBV6-1 with TRBJ2-7; D is unclear. The CDR3 extends over 14 amino acids. Germline V CDR1 and CDR2: MNHNS, SASEGT. The CDR3 nucleotides are TGTGCCAGCAGGGAAGGGCCGGCATCCTACGAGCAGTACTTC. It yields the protein CASREGPASYEQYF.